The present entry profiles one TCR beta chain with its context. What it binds is unknown. This sample is part of a study of cytomegalovirus exposure and HLA in healthy donors. Turning to the study itself: An early data release held about 85 million unique TCRs from HLA-typed donors. Study findings and constraints: Follow-up analysis later connected one missense variant in DCLRE1C with trimming of TCR beta V- and J-genes. Some segments of the V type, notably TRBV6-2 and TRBV6-3, were excluded as indistinguishable.

Amplification used 60 Vbeta primers and 13 Jbeta primers. Profiling relied on immunoSEQ multiplex PCR, and the TCRdb table lists in-frame clones only, not all of them. The sample includes approximately 140,000 clones, roughly 79% of them seen just once. The CDR3 totals 13 residues. Germline V gene sequence: CDR1 SEHNR, CDR2 FQNEAQ (reference sequence). V lost 10 bases, J lost 5 bases, and 6 bases stayed unmatched. The chain recombines TRBV7-9 with TRBJ1-4, with 8 bases fitting TRBD1. This sequence was found in a man aged 18 to 29 in good health and CMV-seronegative. Sequences were obtained from PBMCs. This chain's CDR3 is CAIRDRGNEKLFF. The CDR3 DNA follows: TGTGCCATCAGAGACAGGGGAAATGAAAAACTGTTTTTT.